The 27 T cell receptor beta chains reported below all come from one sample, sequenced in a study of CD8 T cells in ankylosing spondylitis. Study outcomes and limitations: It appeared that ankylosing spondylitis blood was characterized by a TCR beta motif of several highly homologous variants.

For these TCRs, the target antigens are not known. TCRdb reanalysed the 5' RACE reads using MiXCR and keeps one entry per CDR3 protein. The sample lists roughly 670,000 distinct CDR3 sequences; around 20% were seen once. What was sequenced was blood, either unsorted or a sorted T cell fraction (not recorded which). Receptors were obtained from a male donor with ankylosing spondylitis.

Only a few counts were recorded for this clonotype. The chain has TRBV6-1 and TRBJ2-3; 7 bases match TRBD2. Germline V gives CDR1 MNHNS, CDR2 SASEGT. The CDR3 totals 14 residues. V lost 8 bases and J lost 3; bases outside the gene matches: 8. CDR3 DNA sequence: TGTGCCAGCCGTGGGCGGGGGAATACAGATACGCAGTATTTT. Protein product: CASRGRGNTDTQYF.

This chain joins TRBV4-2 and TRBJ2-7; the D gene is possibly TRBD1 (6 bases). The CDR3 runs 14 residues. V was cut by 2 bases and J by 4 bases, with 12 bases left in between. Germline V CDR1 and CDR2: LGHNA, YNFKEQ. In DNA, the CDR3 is TGTGCCAGCAGCCAACCCGGGACATTTTACGAGCAGTACTTC. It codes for CASSQPGTFYEQYF.

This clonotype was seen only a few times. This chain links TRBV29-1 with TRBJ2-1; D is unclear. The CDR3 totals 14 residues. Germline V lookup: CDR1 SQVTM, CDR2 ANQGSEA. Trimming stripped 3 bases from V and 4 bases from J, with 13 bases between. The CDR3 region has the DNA TGCAGCGTTGAGGCGCGCCGTGGATACAATGAGCAGTTCTTC. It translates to CSVEARRGYNEQFF.

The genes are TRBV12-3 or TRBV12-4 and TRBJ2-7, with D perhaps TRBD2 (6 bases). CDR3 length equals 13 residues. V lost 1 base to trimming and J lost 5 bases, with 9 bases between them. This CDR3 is CASSLGDLNEQYF. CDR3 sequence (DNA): TGTGCCAGCAGTTTAGGGGACTTAAACGAGCAGTACTTC.

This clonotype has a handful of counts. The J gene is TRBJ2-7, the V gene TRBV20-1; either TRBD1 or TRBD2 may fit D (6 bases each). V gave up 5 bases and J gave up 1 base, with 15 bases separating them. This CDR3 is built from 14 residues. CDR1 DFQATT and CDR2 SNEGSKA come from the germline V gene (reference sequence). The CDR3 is CSALGRGGSYEQYF. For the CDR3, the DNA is TGCAGTGCTCTGGGCAGGGGAGGATCCTACGAGCAGTACTTC.

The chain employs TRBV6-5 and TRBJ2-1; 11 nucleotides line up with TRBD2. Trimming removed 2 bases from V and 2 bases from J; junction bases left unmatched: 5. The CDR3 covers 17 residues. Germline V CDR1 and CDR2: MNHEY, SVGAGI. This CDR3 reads CASSYQGTSGPYNEQFF. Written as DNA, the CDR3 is TGTGCCAGCAGTTACCAGGGGACTAGCGGCCCCTACAATGAGCAGTTCTTC.

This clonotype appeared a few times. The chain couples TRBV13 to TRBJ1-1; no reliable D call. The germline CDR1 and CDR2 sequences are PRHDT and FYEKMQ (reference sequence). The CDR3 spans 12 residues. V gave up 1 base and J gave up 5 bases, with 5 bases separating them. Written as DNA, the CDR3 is TGTGCCAGCAGCTTAGAGGAGACTGAAGCTTTCTTT. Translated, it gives CASSLEETEAFF.

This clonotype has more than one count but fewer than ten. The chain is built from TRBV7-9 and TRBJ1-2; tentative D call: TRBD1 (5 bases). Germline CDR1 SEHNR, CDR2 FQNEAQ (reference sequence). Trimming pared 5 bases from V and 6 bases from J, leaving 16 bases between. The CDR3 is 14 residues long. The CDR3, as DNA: TGTGCCAGCAGCCCCGGGGGTGGGCTCCATGGCTACACCTTC. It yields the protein CASSPGGGLHGYTF. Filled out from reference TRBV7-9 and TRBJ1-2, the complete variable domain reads DTGVSQNPRHKITKRGQNVTFRCDPISEHNRLYWYRQTLGQGPEFLTYFQNEAQLEKSRLLSDRFSAERPKGSFSTLEIQRTEQGDSAMYLCASSPGGGLHGYTFGSGTRLTVV.

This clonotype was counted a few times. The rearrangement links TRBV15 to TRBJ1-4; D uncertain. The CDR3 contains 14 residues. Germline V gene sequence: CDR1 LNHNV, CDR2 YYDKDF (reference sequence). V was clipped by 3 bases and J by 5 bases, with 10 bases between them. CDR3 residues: CATSSRRKNEKLFF. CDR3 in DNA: TGTGCCACCAGCAGCCGGAGAAAGAATGAAAAACTGTTTTTT.

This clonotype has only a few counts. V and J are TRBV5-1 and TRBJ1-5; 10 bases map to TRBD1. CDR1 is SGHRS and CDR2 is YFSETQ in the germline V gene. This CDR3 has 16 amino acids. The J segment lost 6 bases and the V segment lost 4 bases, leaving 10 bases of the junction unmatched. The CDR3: CASSPEGTGVGQPQHF. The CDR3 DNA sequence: TGCGCCAGCAGCCCCGAAGGGACAGGGGTAGGTCAGCCCCAGCATTTT.

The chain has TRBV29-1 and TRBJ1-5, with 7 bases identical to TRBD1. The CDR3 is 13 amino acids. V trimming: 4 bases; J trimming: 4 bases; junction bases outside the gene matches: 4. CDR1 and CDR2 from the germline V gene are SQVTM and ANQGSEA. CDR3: CSVGDSRNQPQHF. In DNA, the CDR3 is TGCAGCGTTGGGGACAGCCGTAATCAGCCCCAGCATTTT.

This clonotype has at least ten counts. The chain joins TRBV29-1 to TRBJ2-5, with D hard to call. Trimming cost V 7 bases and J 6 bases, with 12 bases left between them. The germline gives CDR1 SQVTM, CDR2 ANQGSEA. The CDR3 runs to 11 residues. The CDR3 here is CSAEAWKTQYF. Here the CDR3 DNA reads TGCAGCGCCGAGGCCTGGAAGACCCAGTACTTC.

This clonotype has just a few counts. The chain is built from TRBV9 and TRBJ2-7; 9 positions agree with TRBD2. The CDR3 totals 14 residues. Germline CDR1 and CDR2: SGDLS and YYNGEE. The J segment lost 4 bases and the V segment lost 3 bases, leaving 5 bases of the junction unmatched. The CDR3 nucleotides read TGTGCCAGCAGCGAGGGGACTAGCCGTTACGAGCAGTACTTC. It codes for CASSEGTSRYEQYF.

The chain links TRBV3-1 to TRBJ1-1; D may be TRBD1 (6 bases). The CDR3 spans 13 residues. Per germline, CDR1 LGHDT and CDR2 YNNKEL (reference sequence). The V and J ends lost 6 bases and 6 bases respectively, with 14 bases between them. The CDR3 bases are TGTGCCAGCAGACCCACTGGGACACCTGAAGCTTTCTTT. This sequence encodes CASRPTGTPEAFF.

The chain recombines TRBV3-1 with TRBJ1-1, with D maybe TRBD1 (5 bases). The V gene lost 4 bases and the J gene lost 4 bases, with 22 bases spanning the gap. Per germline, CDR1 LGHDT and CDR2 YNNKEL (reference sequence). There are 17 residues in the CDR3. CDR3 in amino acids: CASSPLGGGRGVTEAFF. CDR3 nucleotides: TGTGCCAGCAGCCCGTTAGGTGGGGGGAGGGGAGTCACTGAAGCTTTCTTT. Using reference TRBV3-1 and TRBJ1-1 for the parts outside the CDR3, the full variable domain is DTAVSQTPKYLVTQMGNDKSIKCEQNLGHDTMYWYKQDSKKFLKIMFSYNNKELIINETVPNRFSPKSPDKAHLNLHINSLELGDSAVYFCASSPLGGGRGVTEAFFGQGTRLTVV.

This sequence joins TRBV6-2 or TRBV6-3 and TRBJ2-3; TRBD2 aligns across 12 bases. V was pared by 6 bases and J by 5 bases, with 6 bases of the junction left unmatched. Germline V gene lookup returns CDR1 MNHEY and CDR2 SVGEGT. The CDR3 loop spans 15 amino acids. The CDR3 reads CASRPRLAGVDTQYF. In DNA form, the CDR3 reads TGTGCCAGCAGGCCCAGACTAGCGGGAGTAGATACGCAGTATTTT.

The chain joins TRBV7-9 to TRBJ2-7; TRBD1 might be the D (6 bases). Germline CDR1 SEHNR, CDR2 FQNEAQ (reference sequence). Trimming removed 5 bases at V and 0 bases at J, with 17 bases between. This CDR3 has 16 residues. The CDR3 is CASSPTTGLDSYEQYF. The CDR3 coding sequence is TGTGCCAGCAGCCCAACGACAGGACTTGACTCCTACGAGCAGTACTTC. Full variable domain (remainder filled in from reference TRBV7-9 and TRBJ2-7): DTGVSQNPRHKITKRGQNVTFRCDPISEHNRLYWYRQTLGQGPEFLTYFQNEAQLEKSRLLSDRFSAERPKGSFSTLEIQRTEQGDSAMYLCASSPTTGLDSYEQYFGPGTRLTVT.

This CDR3 reads CASSEGRVDTQYF. The CDR3 region has the DNA TGTGCCAGCAGTGAGGGCAGGGTTGATACGCAGTATTTT. This chain connects TRBV25-1 to TRBJ2-3; D is possibly TRBD1 (5 bases). The CDR3 has 13 amino acids. Trimming removed 3 bases from V and 6 bases from J, with 10 bases in between. Germline V CDR1 and CDR2: MGHDK, SYGVNS.

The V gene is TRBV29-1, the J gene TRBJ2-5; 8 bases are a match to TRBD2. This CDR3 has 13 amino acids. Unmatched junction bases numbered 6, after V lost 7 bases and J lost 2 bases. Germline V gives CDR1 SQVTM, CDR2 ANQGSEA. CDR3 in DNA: TGCAGCGCAAAGCGGGAGCTACAAGAGACCCAGTACTTC. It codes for CSAKRELQETQYF.

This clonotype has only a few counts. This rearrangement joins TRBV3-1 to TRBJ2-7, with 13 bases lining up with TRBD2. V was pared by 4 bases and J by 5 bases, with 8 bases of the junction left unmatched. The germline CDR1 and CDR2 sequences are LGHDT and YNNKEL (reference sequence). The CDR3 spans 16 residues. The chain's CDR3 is CASSPRTSGRIDEQYF. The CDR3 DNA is TGTGCCAGCAGCCCCCGGACTAGCGGGAGAATCGACGAGCAGTACTTC.

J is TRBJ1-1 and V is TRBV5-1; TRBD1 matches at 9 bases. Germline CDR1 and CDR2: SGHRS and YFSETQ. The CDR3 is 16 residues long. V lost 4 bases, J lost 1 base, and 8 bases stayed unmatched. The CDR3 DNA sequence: TGCGCCAGCAGCACCGGGACAGGGTGGGCGAACACTGAAGCTTTCTTT. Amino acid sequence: CASSTGTGWANTEAFF.

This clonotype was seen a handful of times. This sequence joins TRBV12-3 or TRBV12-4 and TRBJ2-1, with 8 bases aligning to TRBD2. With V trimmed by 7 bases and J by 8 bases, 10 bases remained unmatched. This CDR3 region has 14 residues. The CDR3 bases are TGTGCCAGCAACGGGCTCCCGCGGGGGGATGAGCAGTTCTTC. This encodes CASNGLPRGDEQFF.

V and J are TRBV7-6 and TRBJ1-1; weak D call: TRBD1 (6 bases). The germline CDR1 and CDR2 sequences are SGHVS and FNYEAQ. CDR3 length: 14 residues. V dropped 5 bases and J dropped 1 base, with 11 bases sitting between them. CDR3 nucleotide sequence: TGTGCCAGCAGCCTCCGGGGGCCGAACACTGAAGCTTTCTTT. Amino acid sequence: CASSLRGPNTEAFF.

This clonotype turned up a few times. The DNA for the CDR3 is TGCAGTGCTAGTAGGATTTTGAACACCGGGGAGCTGTTTTTT. Protein: CSASRILNTGELFF. The rearrangement joins TRBV20-1 to TRBJ2-2; D uncertain. The CDR3 loop spans 14 amino acids. Germline lookup yields CDR1 DFQATT and CDR2 SNEGSKA (reference sequence). The V end lost 3 bases, the J end lost 1 base, and 9 bases lay between the germline ends.

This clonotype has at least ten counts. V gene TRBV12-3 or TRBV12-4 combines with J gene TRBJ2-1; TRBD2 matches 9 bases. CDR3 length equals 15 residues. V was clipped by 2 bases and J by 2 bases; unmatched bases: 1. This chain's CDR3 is CASSLSSGAYNEQFF. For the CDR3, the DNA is TGTGCCAGCAGTTTATCTAGCGGGGCCTACAATGAGCAGTTCTTC.

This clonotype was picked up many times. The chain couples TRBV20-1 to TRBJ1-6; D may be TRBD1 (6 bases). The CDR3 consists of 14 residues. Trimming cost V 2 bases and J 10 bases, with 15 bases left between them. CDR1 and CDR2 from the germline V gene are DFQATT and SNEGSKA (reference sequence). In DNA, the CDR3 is TGCAGTGCTAGATCCGCAGGGGAGGGATCACCCCTCCACTTT. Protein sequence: CSARSAGEGSPLHF.

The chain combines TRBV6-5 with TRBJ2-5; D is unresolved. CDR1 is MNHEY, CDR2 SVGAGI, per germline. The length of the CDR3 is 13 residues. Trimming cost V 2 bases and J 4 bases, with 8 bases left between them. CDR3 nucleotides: TGTGCCAGCAGTTACGTCCCCACAGAGACCCAGTACTTC. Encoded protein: CASSYVPTETQYF.